This TCR beta chain was sequenced for a study of cytomegalovirus exposure and HLA in healthy donors. At the level of the study: Early release data held approximately 81 million unique TCRs from HLA-typed donors. Broader study findings: The availability of immune exposure information extended only to CMV serostatus. Based on reports, TCR beta sequences accurately predicted HLA-A and HLA-B alleles for most subjects.

This clone has a single count. Antigen: not known. The junction had 20 bases not matched to a gene; V was cut back by 3 bases and J by 10 bases. This CDR3 is built from 17 residues. CDR1 and CDR2 from the germline V gene are SQVTM and ANQGSEA. The PCR made use of 60 Vbeta and 13 Jbeta primers. Assay used: immunoSEQ multiplex PCR; TCRdb lists only in-frame clones, some missing. The repertoire holds around 200,000 clones, with roughly three quarters as singletons. Though probably carrying unrecorded immune exposures, donors were nominally healthy at sampling. This receptor was obtained from a woman aged 50 to 60 in good health and CMV-seronegative. The gene calls are TRBV29-1 and TRBJ2-1, with 8 bases identical to TRBD2. Sample: PBMCs. The CDR3 DNA follows: TGCAGCGTTGAGGGGGGAACCACTAGCGGAGGAACTAACGAGCAGTTCTTC. Residues: CSVEGGTTSGGTNEQFF.